Shown below are 2 T cell receptor beta chains from a single sample sequenced in a study of cytomegalovirus exposure and HLA in healthy donors. With 60 Vbeta and 13 Jbeta primers, the PCR was carried out. Repertoires were generated with immunoSEQ multiplex PCR, while TCRdb's copy carries only in-frame clones and drops some. Found here are about 190,000 clones, 79% of them singletons; the top ten hold 1.5% to 2%. The source material was PBMCs. Every receptor here comes from a young woman in good health and CMV-seronegative.

The chain recombines TRBV25-1 with TRBJ2-1; 14 bases fit TRBD2. Germline CDR1 MGHDK, CDR2 SYGVNS. V lost 2 bases to trimming and J lost 7 bases; unmatched junction nucleotides: 4. This CDR3 spans 16 amino acids. CDR3 loop: CASSERGLAGENEQFF. The CDR3 DNA reads as TGTGCCAGCAGTGAACGGGGACTAGCGGGGGAGAATGAGCAGTTCTTC.

The genes are TRBV28 and TRBJ1-3, with D perhaps matching TRBD1 (6 bases). Trimming stripped 3 bases from V and 4 bases from J, with 13 bases between. CDR3 length: 15 residues. Germline loops: CDR1 MDHEN, CDR2 SYDVKM. The CDR3 loop is CASSFPQGHGNTIYF. In DNA, the CDR3 is TGTGCCAGCAGTTTCCCCCAGGGACACGGAAACACCATATATTTT.